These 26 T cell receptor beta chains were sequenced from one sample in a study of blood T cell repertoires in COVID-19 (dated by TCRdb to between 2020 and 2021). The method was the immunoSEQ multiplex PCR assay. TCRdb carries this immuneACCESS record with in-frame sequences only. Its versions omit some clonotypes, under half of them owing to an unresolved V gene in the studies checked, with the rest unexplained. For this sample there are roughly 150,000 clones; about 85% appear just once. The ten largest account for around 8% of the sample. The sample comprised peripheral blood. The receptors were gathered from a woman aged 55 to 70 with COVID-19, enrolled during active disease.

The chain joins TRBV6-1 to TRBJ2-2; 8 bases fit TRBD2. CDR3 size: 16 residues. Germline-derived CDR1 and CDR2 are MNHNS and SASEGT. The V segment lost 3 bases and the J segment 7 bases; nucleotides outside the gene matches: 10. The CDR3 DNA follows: TGTGCCAGCAGTGACTGGAGGCGGGGGGTGATCGGGGAGCTGTTTTTT. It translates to CASSDWRRGVIGELFF.

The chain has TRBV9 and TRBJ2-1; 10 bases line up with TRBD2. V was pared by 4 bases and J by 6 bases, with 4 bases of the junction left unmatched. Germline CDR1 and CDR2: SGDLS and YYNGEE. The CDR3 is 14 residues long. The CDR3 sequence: CASSKERGGNEQFF. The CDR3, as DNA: TGTGCCAGCAGCAAAGAGCGGGGGGGCAATGAGCAGTTCTTC.

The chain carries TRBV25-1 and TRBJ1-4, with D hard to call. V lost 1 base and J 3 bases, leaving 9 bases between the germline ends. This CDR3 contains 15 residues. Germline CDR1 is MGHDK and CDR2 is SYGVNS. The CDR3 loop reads CASSELGSANEKLFF. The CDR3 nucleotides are TGTGCCAGCAGTGAATTGGGGAGTGCTAATGAAAAACTGTTTTTT.

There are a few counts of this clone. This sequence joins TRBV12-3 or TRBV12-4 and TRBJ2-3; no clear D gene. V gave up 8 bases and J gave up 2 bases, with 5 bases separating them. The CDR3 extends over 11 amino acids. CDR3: CASGFTDTQYF. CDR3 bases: TGTGCCAGCGGCTTCACAGATACGCAGTATTTT.

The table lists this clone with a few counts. The CDR3 region has the DNA TGTGCCAGTAGTATTGGCGGAGGATATGGCTACACCTTC. This sequence encodes CASSIGGGYGYTF. The chain employs TRBV19 and TRBJ1-2; no firm D call. The CDR3 is made up of 13 amino acids. Trimming pared 3 bases from V and 5 bases from J, leaving 10 bases between. CDR1 is LNHDA and CDR2 is SQIVND in the germline V gene (reference sequence).

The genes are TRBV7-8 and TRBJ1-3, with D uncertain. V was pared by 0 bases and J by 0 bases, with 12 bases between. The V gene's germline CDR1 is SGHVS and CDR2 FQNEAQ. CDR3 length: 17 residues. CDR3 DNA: TGTGCCAGCAGCTTAGCGCTTCGTACGAGCTCTGGAAACACCATATATTTT. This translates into CASSLALRTSSGNTIYF. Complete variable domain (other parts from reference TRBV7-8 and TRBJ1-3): GAGVSQSPRYKVAKRGQDVALRCDPISGHVSLFWYQQALGQGPEFLTYFQNEAQLDKSGLPSDRFFAERPEGSVSTLKIQRTQQEDSAVYLCASSLALRTSSGNTIYFGEGSWLTVV.

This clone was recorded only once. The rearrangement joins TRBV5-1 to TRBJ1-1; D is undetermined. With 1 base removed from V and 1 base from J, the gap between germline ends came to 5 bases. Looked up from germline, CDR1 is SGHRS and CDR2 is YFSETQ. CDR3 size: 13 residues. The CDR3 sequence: CASSLTGNTEAFF. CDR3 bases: TGCGCCAGCAGCTTGACGGGGAACACTGAAGCTTTCTTT.

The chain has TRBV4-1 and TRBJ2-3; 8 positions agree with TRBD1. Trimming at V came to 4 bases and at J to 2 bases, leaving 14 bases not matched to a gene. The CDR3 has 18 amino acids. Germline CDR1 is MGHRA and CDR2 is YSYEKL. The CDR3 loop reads CASSPLPGQGPNTDTQYF. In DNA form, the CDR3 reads TGCGCCAGCAGCCCCCTCCCCGGACAGGGACCTAACACAGATACGCAGTATTTT.

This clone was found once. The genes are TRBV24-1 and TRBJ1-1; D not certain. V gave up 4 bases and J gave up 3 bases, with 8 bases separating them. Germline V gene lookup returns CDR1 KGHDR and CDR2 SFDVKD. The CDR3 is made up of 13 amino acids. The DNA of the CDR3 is TGTGCCACCAGTGACCCCGGAGACACTGAAGCTTTCTTT. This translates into CATSDPGDTEAFF.

The CDR3 loop reads CASSLTRKAFF. In DNA, the CDR3 is TGTGCCAGCAGCTTAACCAGAAAAGCTTTCTTT. The chain joins TRBV7-9 to TRBJ1-1; D gene unclear. CDR1 SEHNR and CDR2 FQNEAQ come from the germline V gene (reference sequence). Deletions cut 2 bases from V and 9 bases from J, with 7 bases between. The CDR3 contains 11 residues.

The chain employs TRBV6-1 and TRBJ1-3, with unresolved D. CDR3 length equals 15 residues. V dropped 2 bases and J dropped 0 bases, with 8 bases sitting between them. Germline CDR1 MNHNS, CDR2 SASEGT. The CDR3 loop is CASSELGGSGNTIYF. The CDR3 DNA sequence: TGTGCCAGCAGTGAACTCGGAGGCTCTGGAAACACCATATATTTT.

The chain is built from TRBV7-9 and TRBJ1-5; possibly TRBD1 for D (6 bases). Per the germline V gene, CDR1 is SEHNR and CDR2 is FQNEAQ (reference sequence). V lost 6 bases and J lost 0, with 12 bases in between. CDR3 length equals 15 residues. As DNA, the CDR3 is TGTGCCAGCAGTGAGGGGGAACTTAGCAATCAGCCCCAGCATTTT. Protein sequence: CASSEGELSNQPQHF.

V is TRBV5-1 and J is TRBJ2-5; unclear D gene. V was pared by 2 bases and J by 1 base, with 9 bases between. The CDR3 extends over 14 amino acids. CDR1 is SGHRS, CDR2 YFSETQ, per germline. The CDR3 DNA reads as TGCGCCAGCAGCTTCCAGACTTCCCAAGAGACCCAGTACTTC. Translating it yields CASSFQTSQETQYF.

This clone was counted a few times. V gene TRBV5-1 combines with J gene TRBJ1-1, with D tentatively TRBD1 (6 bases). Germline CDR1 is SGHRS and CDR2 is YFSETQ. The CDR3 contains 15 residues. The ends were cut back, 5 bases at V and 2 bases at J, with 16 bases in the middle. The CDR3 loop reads CASRPTGQTNTEAFF. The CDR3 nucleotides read TGCGCCAGCAGACCTACTGGACAGACTAACACTGAAGCTTTCTTT.

The chain's CDR3 is CASSPQKTGNTIYF. Written as DNA, the CDR3 is TGTGCCAGCTCACCGCAGAAGACTGGAAACACCATATATTTT. This chain joins TRBV18 and TRBJ1-3; no firm D call. V was shortened by 3 bases and J by 2 bases, with 8 bases between the two germline ends. Germline lookup yields CDR1 KGHSH and CDR2 LQKENI. The CDR3 extends over 14 amino acids.

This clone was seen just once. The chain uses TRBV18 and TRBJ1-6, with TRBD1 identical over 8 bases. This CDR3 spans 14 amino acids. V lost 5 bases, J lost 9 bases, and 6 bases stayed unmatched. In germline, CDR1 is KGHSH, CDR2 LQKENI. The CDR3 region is CASSADRGGSPLHF. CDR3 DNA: TGTGCCAGCTCAGCTGACAGGGGAGGTTCACCCCTCCACTTT.

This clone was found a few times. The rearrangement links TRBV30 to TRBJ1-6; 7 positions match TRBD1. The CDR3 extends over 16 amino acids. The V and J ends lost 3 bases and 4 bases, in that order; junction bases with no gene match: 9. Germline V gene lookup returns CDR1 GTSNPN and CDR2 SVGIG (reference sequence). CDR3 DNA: TGTGCCTGGAGGGGGGACAGTCCATCGTATAATTCACCCCTCCACTTT. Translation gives CAWRGDSPSYNSPLHF.

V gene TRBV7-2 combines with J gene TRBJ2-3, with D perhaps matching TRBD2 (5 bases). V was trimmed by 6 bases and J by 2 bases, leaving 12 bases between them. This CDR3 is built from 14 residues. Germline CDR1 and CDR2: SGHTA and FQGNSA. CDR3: CASRPTRITDTQYF. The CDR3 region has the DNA TGTGCCAGCAGACCAACTAGAATCACAGATACGCAGTATTTT.

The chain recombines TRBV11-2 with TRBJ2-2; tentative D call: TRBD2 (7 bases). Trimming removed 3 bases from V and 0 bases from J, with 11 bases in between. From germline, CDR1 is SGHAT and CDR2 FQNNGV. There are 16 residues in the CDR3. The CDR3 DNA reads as TGTGCCAGCAGCTTCCGCGGGGGCCCGAACACCGGGGAGCTGTTTTTT. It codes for CASSFRGGPNTGELFF. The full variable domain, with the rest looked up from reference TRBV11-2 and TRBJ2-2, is EAGVAQSPRYKIIEKRQSVAFWCNPISGHATLYWYQQILGQGPKLLIQFQNNGVVDDSQLPKDRFSAERLKGVDSTLKIQPAKLEDSAVYLCASSFRGGPNTGELFFGEGSRLTVL.

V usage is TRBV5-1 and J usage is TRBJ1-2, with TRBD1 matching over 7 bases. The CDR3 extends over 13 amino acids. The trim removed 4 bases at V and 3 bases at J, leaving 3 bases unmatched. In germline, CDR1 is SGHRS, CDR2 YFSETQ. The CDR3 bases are TGCGCCAGCAGCCCCCAGGGGGACTATGGCTACACCTTC. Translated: CASSPQGDYGYTF.

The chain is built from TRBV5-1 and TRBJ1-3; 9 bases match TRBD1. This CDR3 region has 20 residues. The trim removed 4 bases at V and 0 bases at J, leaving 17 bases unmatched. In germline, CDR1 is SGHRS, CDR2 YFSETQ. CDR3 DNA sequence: TGCGCCAGCAGCCGGACTCCGGGACAGGGAGAAGAGAGCTCTGGAAACACCATATATTTT. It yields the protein CASSRTPGQGEESSGNTIYF.

The CDR3 spells CASIRQGGNTIYF. The CDR3 DNA sequence: TGCGCCAGCATACGACAGGGGGGAAACACCATATATTTT. The J gene is TRBJ1-3, the V gene TRBV10-2, with 8 positions matching TRBD1. Losses at the gene ends were 7 bases for V and 4 bases for J; bases not matched to a gene: 3. The CDR3 spans 13 residues. Germline CDR1 reads WSHSY; CDR2 reads SAAADI.

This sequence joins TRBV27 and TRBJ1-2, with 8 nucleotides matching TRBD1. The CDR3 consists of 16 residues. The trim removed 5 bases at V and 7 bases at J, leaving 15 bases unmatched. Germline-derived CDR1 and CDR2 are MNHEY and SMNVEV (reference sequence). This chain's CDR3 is CASSQFAGTGSFGYTF. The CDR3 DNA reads TGTGCCAGCAGTCAATTCGCCGGGACAGGAAGCTTTGGCTACACCTTC.

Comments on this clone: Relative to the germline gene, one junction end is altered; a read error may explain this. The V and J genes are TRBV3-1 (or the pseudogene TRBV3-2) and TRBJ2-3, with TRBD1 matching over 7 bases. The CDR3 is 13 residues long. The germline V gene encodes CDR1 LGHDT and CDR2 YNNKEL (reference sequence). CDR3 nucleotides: TGTGCCAGCAGCCATCATCGGGACAGCTCCAAGGATTTT. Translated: CASSHHRDSSKDF.

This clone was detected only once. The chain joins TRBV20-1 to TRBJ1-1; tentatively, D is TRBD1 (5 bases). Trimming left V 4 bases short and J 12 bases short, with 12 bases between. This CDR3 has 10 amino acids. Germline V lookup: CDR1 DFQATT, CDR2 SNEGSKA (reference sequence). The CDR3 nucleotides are TGCAGTGCTACGGGGGGAGAAACTTTCTTT. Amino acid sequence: CSATGGETFF.

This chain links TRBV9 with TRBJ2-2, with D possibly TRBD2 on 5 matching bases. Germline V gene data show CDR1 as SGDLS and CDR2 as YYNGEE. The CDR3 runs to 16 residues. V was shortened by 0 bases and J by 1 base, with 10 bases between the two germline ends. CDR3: CASSVGTGKNTGELFF. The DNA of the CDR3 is TGTGCCAGCAGCGTAGGCACGGGAAAGAACACCGGGGAGCTGTTTTTT.